This TCR beta chain was sequenced in a study of T cells in Graves' hyperthyroidism and ophthalmopathy. Study-level background: The authors collected peripheral blood at initial diagnosis, before any treatment. General observations from the study: A median approximately 6.5 months before onset, the model predicted ophthalmopathy.

The CDR3 consists of 14 residues. Germline V gene lookup returns CDR1 ENHRY and CDR2 SYGVKD. V dropped 8 bases and J dropped 1 base, with 11 bases sitting between them. Each patient was aged 18 to 65 and had newly diagnosed hyperthyroidism of under 2 months' duration. It was RNA transcripts that yielded the amplified TCR beta CDR3 regions. The TCR CDR3 was amplified in a first-round RT-PCR using the HTBI primer set. MiXCR, applied by TCRdb to the multiplex PCR reads, yields one record per CDR3 protein. The sample holds under 450,000 distinct CDR3 sequences, approximately 17% seen once. This clonotype was counted at least ten times. Its antigen is still unknown.

This TCR derives from a woman in her twenties or thirties with Graves' hyperthyroidism that later progressed to Graves' ophthalmopathy. The sample taken for sequencing was blood. The J gene is TRBJ2-2, the V gene TRBV10-3; D is perhaps TRBD2 (6 bases). CDR3: CAIQQGGNTGELFF. CDR3 nucleotides: TGTGCCATCCAGCAGGGAGGGAACACCGGGGAGCTGTTTTTT.